The following is a T cell receptor beta chain sequence with its context. Its antigen is currently not known. No quality values exist for individual bases; no much larger clone is one base distant. The CDR3 contains 16 residues, cysteine and phenylalanine counted. Solely the CDR3 DNA is kept, with 48 bases framed from the first base. The V end gives up 0 bases and the J end 2 bases, leaving 2 bases in the junction not matched to a gene. Reading the germline V gene (reference sequence) gives CDR1 SGHNT and CDR2 YYREEE. TCRbeta CDR3 regions were amplified from genomic DNA by means of the immunoSEQ Assay, a bias-controlled multiplex PCR. The published analysis was carried out like this. Within the assay, amplification of reference gene primers was used to estimate how many nucleated cells each sample contained. Sequence reads were collapsed and filtered to measure the absolute abundance of every unique TCRbeta CDR3 rearrangement. For each sample, productive Simpson clonality was calculated by taking the square root of Simpson's diversity index across productive rearrangements. TCRdb limited this immuneACCESS table to in-frame rearrangements with V and J called. A share of clones is missing; checked studies link under half to unresolved V genes, and the rest is unexplained. V and J calls and clone size are given by that table; D and trimming were obtained from the DNA. The sample data list 250,000 to 400,000 clones, and 90% of these were observed just once. The leading ten clones occupy under 3% of the sample.

The data are from a study of blood T cell repertoires in COVID-19 (dated by TCRdb to 2019 to 2021). About the investigation overall: Collaborator samples came from the United States, Italy and Spain and covered acute and convalescent phases of COVID-19. Sample metadata almost always included a de-identified subject ID, COVID-19 status, age in years and sex. HLA class I and class II types, where available, came from metadata supplied by the sample provider rather than from assay-based typing. The samples were drawn from the first 160 participants of the ongoing ImmuneRACE study and from some 1,300 subjects provided by 6 global collaborators. Subjects who had been exposed to COVID-19, were actively infected with it, or had recovered from it provided the deeply sampled blood TCRbeta repertoires that made up the dataset. A freely available public database, intended as a resource for researchers studying the immune response to SARS-CoV-2, is where the repertoires were released. The material from the prospective study consisted of cDNA or gDNA derived from T cells, B-cell-depleted T cells, or PBMCs. What the authors observed across the whole study: The quantity of clinical and demographic metadata differed by source and by participant and was supplied without curation.

One collaborating source in Seattle enrolled patients during active infection and followed them longitudinally through the course of disease. The collaborating institutions used their own protocols to collect whole blood in K2EDTA tubes. For TCRbeta analysis, collaborators shipped samples in one of three forms: frozen whole blood, isolated PBMCs, or DNA extracted from either of those sample types. This receptor was identified in a woman between 25 and 40 years old with COVID-19, enrolled during active disease. The chain couples TRBV5-4 to TRBJ2-2; the junction holds 9 bases that match TRBD2. The source material was peripheral blood. The nucleotides are TGTGCCAGCAGCTTGGAGGGACTAGCAAACACCGGGGAGCTGTTTTTT. Translated, it reads CASSLEGLANTGELFF.